This T cell receptor (beta chain) is from a study of CD8 T cells in Susac syndrome. V was cut by 4 bases and J by 0 bases, with 10 bases left in between. Germline CDR1 is SGDLS and CDR2 is YYNGEE. The CDR3 totals 15 residues. After extraction with the RNeasy kit, about 0.5 to 1 ug of the RNA was reverse transcribed using random hexamers. TCRdb passed the immunoSEQ multiplex PCR reads through MiXCR, listing each CDR3 protein once. The profile shows some 68,000 distinct CDR3 sequences, about 92% of them singletons. The TCR comes from a human donor with Susac syndrome. The sequenced material came from CD4+ T cells from PBMCs. The chain uses TRBV9 and TRBJ2-2, with unresolved D. In DNA, the CDR3 is TGTGCCAGCAGCCCCCGATGGACGAACACCGGGGAGCTGTTTTTT. Its translation: CASSPRWTNTGELFF.